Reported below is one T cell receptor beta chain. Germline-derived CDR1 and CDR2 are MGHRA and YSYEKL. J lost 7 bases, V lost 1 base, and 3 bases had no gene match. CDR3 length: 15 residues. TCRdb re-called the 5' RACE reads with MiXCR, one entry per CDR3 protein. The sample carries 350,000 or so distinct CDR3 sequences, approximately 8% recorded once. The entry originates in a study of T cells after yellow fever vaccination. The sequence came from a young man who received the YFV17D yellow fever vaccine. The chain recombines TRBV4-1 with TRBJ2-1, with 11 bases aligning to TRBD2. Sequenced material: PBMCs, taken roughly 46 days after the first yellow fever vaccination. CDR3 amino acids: CASSQGLAGHNEQFF. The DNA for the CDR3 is TGCGCCAGCAGCCAAGGACTAGCGGGGCATAATGAGCAGTTCTTC.